The 28 T cell receptor beta chains below were found in one sample sequenced in a study of T-cell memory formation after mild COVID-19 (dated by TCRdb to the early 2020s). Receptors were amplified or captured by 5' RACE. Reads for this sample came from an Illumina NovaSeq 6000. TCRdb itself trimmed the public reads at Q25 with fastp, ran MiXCR and retained productive beta chains. Every distinct CDR3 protein forms one entry, paired with its most common genes and DNA. The sample table holds 150,000 to 200,000 distinct CDR3 sequences, of which 20% to 25% were seen once. Together, the top ten hold about 23% of the sample. The sequencing sample was made of PBMCs or a T cell subset sorted from them (not recorded which). The origin of the receptors is an adult woman who had mild COVID-19 (a few samples of this study predate the infection). The sample titles of this study are shuffled in the database, so cell type and time point are left out; the donor was told from shared clones.

This clonotype appeared a few times. The CDR3 spells CASTSRTSGSDEQYF. The CDR3 DNA reads TGTGCCAGCACCTCTCGGACTAGCGGGAGCGACGAGCAGTACTTC. The chain uses TRBV6-2 or TRBV6-3 and TRBJ2-7; the match to TRBD2 covers 13 bases. From germline, CDR1 is MNHEY and CDR2 SVGEGT. The V and J ends lost 7 bases and 5 bases, in that order; junction bases with no gene match: 8. The CDR3 contains 15 residues.

J is TRBJ1-2 and V is TRBV5-4, with 8 positions matching TRBD1. Germline CDR1 and CDR2: SGHNT and YYREEE (reference sequence). V trimming: 6 bases; J trimming: 2 bases; junction bases outside the gene matches: 9. CDR3 length: 15 amino acids. In DNA, the CDR3 is TGTGCCAGCACCCCGGGCCCAGGGGGCAACTATGGCTACACCTTC. It yields the protein CASTPGPGGNYGYTF.

Many counts were recorded for this clonotype. This chain joins TRBV9 and TRBJ2-3; D not certain. The CDR3 extends over 16 amino acids. V shed 0 bases and J shed 3 bases, with 14 bases lying between them. The V gene's germline CDR1 is SGDLS and CDR2 YYNGEE. The CDR3: CASSVDPPGGTDTQYF. The CDR3 DNA reads as TGTGCCAGCAGCGTAGATCCCCCTGGTGGGACAGATACGCAGTATTTT.

The CDR3: CASNLASGSDTQYF. The DNA of the CDR3 is TGCGCCAGCAACCTGGCTAGCGGGAGTGATACGCAGTATTTT. The chain carries TRBV5-1 and TRBJ2-3; 10 bases are a match to TRBD2. This CDR3 has 14 amino acids. Trimming cost V 6 bases and J 6 bases; bases outside gene matches: 7. CDR1 and CDR2 (germline): SGHRS, YFSETQ.

The chain joins TRBV6-2 or TRBV6-3 to TRBJ2-7; the match to TRBD2 covers 8 bases. Germline assignment: CDR1 MNHEY and CDR2 SVGEGT. The CDR3 length is 13 residues. V lost 8 bases, J lost 0 bases, and 3 bases stayed unmatched. The CDR3 region is CASAGGFSYEQYF. In nucleotides, the CDR3 is TGTGCCAGCGCGGGGGGTTTCTCCTACGAGCAGTACTTC.

The chain combines TRBV3-1 with TRBJ2-5; 7 positions agree with TRBD2. CDR3 size: 18 residues. The germline CDR1 and CDR2 sequences are LGHDT and YNNKEL (reference sequence). Trimming at V came to 3 bases and at J to 5 bases, leaving 18 bases not matched to a gene. CDR3 nucleotide sequence: TGTGCCAGCAGCCAGACGACCCTCGGGGCGGGGGAGCCCGAGACCCAGTACTTC. Translated: CASSQTTLGAGEPETQYF.

This rearrangement joins TRBV4-1 to TRBJ2-5, with D unclear. Trimming took 4 bases from V and 5 from J, leaving 8 bases between them. From germline, CDR1 is MGHRA and CDR2 YSYEKL. This CDR3 spans 12 amino acids. This chain's CDR3 is CASSPNRETQYF. CDR3 bases: TGCGCCAGCAGCCCCAATAGGGAGACCCAGTACTTC.

This clonotype is classed as medium-sized. This chain links TRBV5-1 with TRBJ2-7; 11 bases are a match to TRBD2. CDR3 length: 15 amino acids. V trimming: 4 bases; J trimming: 3 bases; junction bases outside the gene matches: 6. Germline-derived CDR1 and CDR2 are SGHRS and YFSETQ. The CDR3 coding sequence is TGCGCCAGCAGCGAGCGACTAGCGGGACGCTACGAGCAGTACTTC. This encodes CASSERLAGRYEQYF.

V usage is TRBV2 and J usage is TRBJ1-5, with D maybe TRBD1 (5 bases). Germline CDR1 reads SNHLY; CDR2 reads FYNNEI. V lost 4 bases and J lost 6, with 10 bases in between. The CDR3 spans 13 residues. This CDR3 is CASSGKGFQPQHF. The CDR3 DNA sequence: TGTGCCAGCAGTGGGAAGGGGTTTCAGCCCCAGCATTTT.

This clonotype was found a few times. This sequence joins TRBV7-8 and TRBJ1-5; D unclear. Trimming removed 6 bases at V and 3 bases at J, with 18 bases between. The V gene's germline CDR1 is SGHVS and CDR2 FQNEAQ. CDR3 size: 16 residues. CDR3 amino acids: CASSFYDISPNQPQHF. CDR3 nucleotides: TGTGCCAGCAGTTTCTATGACATCTCGCCCAATCAGCCCCAGCATTTT.

The genes are TRBV29-1 and TRBJ1-1; a possible D gene is TRBD1 (5 bases). CDR1 and CDR2 (germline): SQVTM, ANQGSEA. The CDR3 totals 15 residues. Trimming left V 0 bases short and J 0 bases short, with 11 bases between. This CDR3 reads CSVEDWTPMNTEAFF. The CDR3 DNA sequence: TGCAGCGTTGAAGATTGGACACCTATGAACACTGAAGCTTTCTTT.

V and J are TRBV12-5 and TRBJ2-1, with a possible D match to TRBD2 (6 bases). V lost 3 bases and J 7 bases, leaving 25 bases between the germline ends. Per germline, CDR1 LGHNT and CDR2 FRNRAP. The CDR3 spans 18 residues. Here the CDR3 reads CASGLDPRVWTGENEQFF. The CDR3 coding sequence is TGTGCTAGTGGTTTAGACCCGAGGGTTTGGACGGGAGAGAATGAGCAGTTCTTC. The whole variable domain, remainder taken from reference TRBV12-5 and TRBJ2-1, is DARVTQTPRHKVTEMGQEVTMRCQPILGHNTVFWYRQTMMQGLELLAYFRNRAPLDDSGMPKDRFSAEMPDATLATLKIQPSEPRDSAVYFCASGLDPRVWTGENEQFFGPGTRLTVL.

This clonotype was detected a few times. The gene calls are TRBV4-2 and TRBJ2-7; D is unresolved. V gave up 0 bases and J gave up 3 bases, with 6 bases separating them. CDR1 LGHNA and CDR2 YNFKEQ come from the germline V gene. This CDR3 region has 13 residues. CDR3: CASSQERIYEQYF. As DNA, the CDR3 is TGTGCCAGCAGCCAAGAGAGGATCTACGAGCAGTACTTC.

This rearrangement joins TRBV30 to TRBJ1-5; 8 positions agree with TRBD1. Germline CDR1 is GTSNPN and CDR2 is SVGIG (reference sequence). This CDR3 is built from 16 residues. J lost 5 bases, V lost 0 bases, and 9 bases had no gene match. This CDR3 reads CAWSVPTDRGDQPQHF. The CDR3, as DNA: TGTGCCTGGAGTGTCCCGACTGACAGGGGCGATCAGCCCCAGCATTTT.

Comment on this clonotype: At one boundary the junction diverges from the germline segment, which might be a read error. The chain has TRBV9 and TRBJ1-1; 9 bases line up with TRBD1. This CDR3 spans 17 amino acids. Germline CDR1 reads SGDLS; CDR2 reads YYNGEE. The CDR3 protein is CASSVGVDRGRNTEAFF. The CDR3 DNA follows: TGTGCCAGCAGCGTAGGGGTGGACAGGGGCCGGAACACCGAAGCTTTCTTT. The full variable domain, with the rest looked up from reference TRBV9 and TRBJ1-1, is DSGVTQTPKHLITATGQRVTLRCSPRSGDLSVYWYQQSLDQGLQFLIQYYNGEERAKGNILERFSAQQFPDLHSELNLSSLELGDSALYFCASSVGVDRGRNTEAFFGQGTRLTVV.

The chain recombines TRBV19 with TRBJ2-1; D remains ambiguous. CDR1 LNHDA and CDR2 SQIVND come from the germline V gene (reference sequence). The V and J ends lost 5 bases and 7 bases respectively, with 9 bases between them. This CDR3 is built from 12 residues. The CDR3 spells CASSEHSNEQFF. DNA of the CDR3: TGTGCCAGTAGTGAGCACTCAAATGAGCAGTTCTTC.

Concerning this clonotype: The junction and the germline gene differ at one end; a read error may be behind it. This chain connects TRBV4-1 to TRBJ1-1, with 9 positions matching TRBD1. This CDR3 has 17 residues. CDR1 and CDR2 from the germline V gene are MGHRA and YSYEKL. This CDR3 is CASSQDIDRGEDTEDFF. As DNA, the CDR3 is TGCGCCAGCAGCCAAGATATAGACAGGGGGGAGGACACTGAAGATTTCTTT.

The chain combines TRBV5-1 with TRBJ2-7; D remains ambiguous. CDR1 is SGHRS and CDR2 is YFSETQ in the germline V gene. The CDR3 covers 14 residues. Trimming left V 0 bases short and J 7 bases short, with 14 bases between. CDR3 nucleotides: TGCGCCAGCAGCTTGGGGGCCGGCTCTCAGGAGCAGTACTTC. It yields the protein CASSLGAGSQEQYF.

This chain connects TRBV28 to TRBJ2-5, with D possibly being TRBD2 (5 bases). Germline CDR1 and CDR2: MDHEN and SYDVKM. V was trimmed by 3 bases and J by 3 bases, leaving 11 bases between them. The CDR3 length is 14 residues. CDR3 amino acids: CASSFGETEETQYF. The CDR3 DNA is TGTGCCAGCAGTTTTGGGGAGACCGAAGAGACCCAGTACTTC.

This clonotype came up a few times. This chain connects TRBV24-1 to TRBJ2-1; D remains unclear. CDR1 KGHDR and CDR2 SFDVKD come from the germline V gene. The CDR3 has 12 amino acids. V lost 3 bases and J 5 bases, leaving 4 bases between the germline ends. The CDR3 DNA reads TGTGCCACCAGTGATCAGAACAATGAGCAGTTCTTC. Its protein is CATSDQNNEQFF.

This clonotype was detected only a few times. This chain connects TRBV12-3 or TRBV12-4 to TRBJ2-7; a weak D match, TRBD2 (6 bases). Trimming took 4 bases from V and 2 from J, leaving 15 bases between them. The CDR3 covers 15 residues. In DNA, the CDR3 is TGTGCCAGCAGTTCCGGACGGGAGTACCCCTACGAGCAGTACTTC. It translates to CASSSGREYPYEQYF.

This clonotype appeared a few times. The V call is TRBV29-1, the J call TRBJ2-6; possibly TRBD1 for D (6 bases). CDR3 size: 14 residues. CDR1 is SQVTM and CDR2 is ANQGSEA in the germline V gene. V was shortened by 4 bases and J by 3 bases, with 10 bases between the two germline ends. The CDR3 DNA follows: TGCAGCGTTGCAGGGGCTTATGGGGCCAACGTCCTGACTTTC. It is translated as CSVAGAYGANVLTF. Combining the CDR3 with reference TRBV29-1 and TRBJ2-6 gives the whole variable domain SAVISQKPSRDICQRGTSLTIQCQVDSQVTMMFWYRQQPGQSLTLIATANQGSEATYESGFVIDKFPISRPNLTFSTLTVSNMSPEDSSIYLCSVAGAYGANVLTFGAGSRLTVL.

This clonotype was counted between two and nine times. The chain joins TRBV6-6 to TRBJ2-5, with a possible D match to TRBD2 (5 bases). This CDR3 has 14 residues. Germline V gene data show CDR1 as MNHNY and CDR2 as SVGAGI (reference sequence). V was cut by 0 bases and J by 3 bases, with 8 bases left in between. CDR3 in DNA: TGTGCCAGCAGTTACTCGTACGGGGAAGAGACCCAGTACTTC. Amino acid sequence: CASSYSYGEETQYF.

This clonotype was found a few times. The chain has TRBV11-2 and TRBJ2-7, with 10 bases fitting TRBD2. Looked up from germline, CDR1 is SGHAT and CDR2 is FQNNGV. Trimming at V came to 1 base and at J to 2 bases, leaving 5 bases not matched to a gene. This CDR3 has 16 residues. DNA for the CDR3: TGTGCCAGCAGCTTAGTTACTAGCGGGGAAGCCTACGAGCAGTACTTC. Translated, it gives CASSLVTSGEAYEQYF.

This clonotype has a handful of counts. The chain has TRBV4-1 and TRBJ2-3, with a weak D call TRBD2 (5 bases). CDR1 is MGHRA and CDR2 is YSYEKL in the germline V gene. The CDR3 length is 14 residues. V was cut by 0 bases and J by 5 bases, with 9 bases left in between. Here the CDR3 reads CASSQDGSVDTQYF. In nucleotides, the CDR3 is TGCGCCAGCAGCCAAGATGGGAGCGTAGATACGCAGTATTTT.

This clonotype has a handful of counts. In DNA form, the CDR3 reads TGTGCCAGCAGCCAAGAGTGGGGGGGCTCTTCCTACGAGCAGTACTTC. It is translated as CASSQEWGGSSYEQYF. The genes are TRBV4-2 and TRBJ2-7; weak D call: TRBD2 (7 bases). Deletions cut 0 bases from V and 1 base from J, with 13 bases between. CDR1 and CDR2 from the germline V gene are LGHNA and YNFKEQ. CDR3 length equals 16 residues.

The rearrangement joins TRBV6-2 or TRBV6-3 to TRBJ1-2; TRBD1 is a possible D gene (5 bases). Germline V gene data show CDR1 as MNHEY and CDR2 as SVGEGT. Trimming took off 8 bases at V and 2 bases at J, with 18 bases between the two ends. This CDR3 comprises 15 residues. This CDR3 reads CASLGLTGVNYGYTF. The CDR3 DNA follows: TGTGCCAGCCTGGGACTCACTGGGGTCAACTATGGCTACACCTTC.

This clonotype was detected only a few times. V gene TRBV10-3 combines with J gene TRBJ2-2, with 7 nucleotides matching TRBD1. J gave up 0 bases and V 1 base, and 2 bases lay outside the gene matches. Germline assignment: CDR1 ENHRY and CDR2 SYGVKD. The CDR3 extends over 16 amino acids. CDR3 sequence (DNA): TGTGCCATCAGTGAGTTACAGGGGCCGAACACCGGGGAGCTGTTTTTT. Translating gives CAISELQGPNTGELFF.